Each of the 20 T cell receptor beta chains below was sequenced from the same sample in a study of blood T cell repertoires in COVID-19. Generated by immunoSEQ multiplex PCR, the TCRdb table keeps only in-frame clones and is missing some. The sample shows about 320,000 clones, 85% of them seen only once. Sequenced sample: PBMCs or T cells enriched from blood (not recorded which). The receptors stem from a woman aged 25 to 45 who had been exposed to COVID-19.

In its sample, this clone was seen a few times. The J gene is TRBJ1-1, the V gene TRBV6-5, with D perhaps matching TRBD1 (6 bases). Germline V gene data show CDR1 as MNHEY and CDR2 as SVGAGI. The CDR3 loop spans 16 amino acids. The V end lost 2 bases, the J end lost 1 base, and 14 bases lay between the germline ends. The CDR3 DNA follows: TGTGCCAGCAGTTACCGGGTGGGACACCGGAACACTGAAGCTTTCTTT. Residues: CASSYRVGHRNTEAFF.

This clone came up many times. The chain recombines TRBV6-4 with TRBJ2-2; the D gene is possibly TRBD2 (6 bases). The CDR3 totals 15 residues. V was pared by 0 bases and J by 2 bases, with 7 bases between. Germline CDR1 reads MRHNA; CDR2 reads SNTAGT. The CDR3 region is CASSDSGTNTGELFF. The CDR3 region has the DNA TGTGCCAGCAGTGACTCCGGGACTAACACCGGGGAGCTGTTTTTT.

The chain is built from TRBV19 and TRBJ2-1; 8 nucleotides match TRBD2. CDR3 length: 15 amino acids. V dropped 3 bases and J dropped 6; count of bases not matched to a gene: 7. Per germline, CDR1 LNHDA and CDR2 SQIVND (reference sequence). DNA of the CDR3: TGTGCCAGTAGTATCCGGGAGGGCAGGTCCAATGAGCAGTTCTTC. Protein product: CASSIREGRSNEQFF.

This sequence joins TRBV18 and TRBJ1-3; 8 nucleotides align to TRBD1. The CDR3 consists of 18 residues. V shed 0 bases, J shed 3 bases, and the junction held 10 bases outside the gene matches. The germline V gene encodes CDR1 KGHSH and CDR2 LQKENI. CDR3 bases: TGTGCCAGCTCACCACCGGCCGGGGCAGGGGGCTTTGGAAACACCATATATTTT. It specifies CASSPPAGAGGFGNTIYF.

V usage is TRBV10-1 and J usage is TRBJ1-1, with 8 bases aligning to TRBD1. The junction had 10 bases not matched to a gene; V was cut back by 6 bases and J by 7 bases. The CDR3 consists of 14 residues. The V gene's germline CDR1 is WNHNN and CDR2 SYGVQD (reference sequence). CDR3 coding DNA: TGCGCCAGCAGCCACTCAGGGGGCCGAAATGAAGCTTTCTTT. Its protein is CASSHSGGRNEAFF.

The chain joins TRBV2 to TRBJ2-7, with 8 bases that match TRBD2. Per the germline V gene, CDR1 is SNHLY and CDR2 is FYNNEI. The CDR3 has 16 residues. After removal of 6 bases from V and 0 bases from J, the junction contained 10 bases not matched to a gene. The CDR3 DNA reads TGTGCCAGCAGCTTGAAGGAGCGGGAGTCCTCCTACGAGCAGTACTTC. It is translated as CASSLKERESSYEQYF.

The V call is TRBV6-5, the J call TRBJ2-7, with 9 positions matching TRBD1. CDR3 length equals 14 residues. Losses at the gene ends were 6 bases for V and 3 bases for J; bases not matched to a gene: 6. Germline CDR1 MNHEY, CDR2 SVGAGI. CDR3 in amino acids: CASSLDRGNYEQYF. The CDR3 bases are TGTGCCAGCAGCCTGGACAGGGGTAACTACGAGCAGTACTTC.

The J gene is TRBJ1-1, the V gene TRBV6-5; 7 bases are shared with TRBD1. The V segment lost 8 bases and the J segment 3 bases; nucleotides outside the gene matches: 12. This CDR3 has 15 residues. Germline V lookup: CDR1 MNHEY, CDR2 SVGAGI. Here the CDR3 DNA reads TGTGCCAGCCATAGGACAGGCCAGGGGGACACTGAAGCTTTCTTT. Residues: CASHRTGQGDTEAFF.

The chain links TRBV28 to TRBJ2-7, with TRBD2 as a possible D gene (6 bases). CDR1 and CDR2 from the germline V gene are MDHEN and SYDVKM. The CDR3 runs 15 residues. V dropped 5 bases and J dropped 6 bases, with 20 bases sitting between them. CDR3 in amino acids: CASSQGTDARAEQYF. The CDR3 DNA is TGTGCCAGCAGTCAAGGGACTGACGCTCGTGCCGAGCAGTACTTC. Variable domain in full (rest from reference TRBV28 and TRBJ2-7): DVKVTQSSRYLVKRTGEKVFLECVQDMDHENMFWYRQDPGLGLRLIYFSYDVKMKEKGDIPEGYSVSREKKERFSLILESASTNQTSMYLCASSQGTDARAEQYFGPGTRLTVT.

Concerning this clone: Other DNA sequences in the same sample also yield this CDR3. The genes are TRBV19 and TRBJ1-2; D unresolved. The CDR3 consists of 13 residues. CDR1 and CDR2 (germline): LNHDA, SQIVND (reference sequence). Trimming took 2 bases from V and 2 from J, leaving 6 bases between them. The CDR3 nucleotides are TGTGCCAGTAGTATAACGACAAACTATGGCTACACCTTC. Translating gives CASSITTNYGYTF.

Here the CDR3 DNA reads TGCGCCAGCAGTGGTACCTCTGGACAGGGAGCTGAAGCTTTCTTT. Amino acids: CASSGTSGQGAEAFF. V gene TRBV10-1 combines with J gene TRBJ1-1; 8 bases are shared with TRBD1. The CDR3 extends over 15 amino acids. Germline loops: CDR1 WNHNN, CDR2 SYGVQD (reference sequence). J was trimmed by 6 bases and V by 4 bases; bases with no gene match: 10.

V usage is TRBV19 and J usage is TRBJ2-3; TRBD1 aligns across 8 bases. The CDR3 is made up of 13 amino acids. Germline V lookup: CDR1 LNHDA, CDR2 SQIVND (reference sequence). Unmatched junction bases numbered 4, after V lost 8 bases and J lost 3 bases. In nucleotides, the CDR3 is TGTGCCAGTGCCACAGGGGGGACAGATACGCAGTATTTT. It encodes CASATGGTDTQYF.

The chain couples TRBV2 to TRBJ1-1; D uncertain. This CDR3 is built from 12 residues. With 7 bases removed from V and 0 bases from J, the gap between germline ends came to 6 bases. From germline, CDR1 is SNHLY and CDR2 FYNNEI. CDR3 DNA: TGTGCCAGCAACAGAATGAACACTGAAGCTTTCTTT. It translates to CASNRMNTEAFF. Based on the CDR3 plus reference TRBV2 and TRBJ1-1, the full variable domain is EPEVTQTPSHQVTQMGQEVILRCVPISNHLYFYWYRQILGQKVEFLVSFYNNEISEKSEIFDDQFSVERPDGSNFTLKIRSTKLEDSAMYFCASNRMNTEAFFGQGTRLTVV.

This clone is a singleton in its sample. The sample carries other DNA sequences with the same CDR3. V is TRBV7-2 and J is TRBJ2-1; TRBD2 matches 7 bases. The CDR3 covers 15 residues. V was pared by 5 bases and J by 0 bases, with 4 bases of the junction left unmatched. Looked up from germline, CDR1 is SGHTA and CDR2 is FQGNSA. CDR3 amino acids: CASSLSGGSYNEQFF. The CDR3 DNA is TGTGCCAGCAGCCTATCGGGGGGCTCCTACAATGAGCAGTTCTTC. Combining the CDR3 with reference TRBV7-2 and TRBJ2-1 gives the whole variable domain GAGVSQSPSNKVTEKGKDVELRCDPISGHTALYWYRQSLGQGLEFLIYFQGNSAPDKSGLPSDRFSAERTGGSVSTLTIQRTQQEDSAVYLCASSLSGGSYNEQFFGPGTRLTVL.

The CDR3 spells CACDLQETQYF. CDR3 bases: TGTGCCTGCGACTTGCAAGAGACCCAGTACTTC. This chain links TRBV30 with TRBJ2-5, with D hard to call. The V gene's germline CDR1 is GTSNPN and CDR2 SVGIG (reference sequence). This CDR3 has 11 amino acids. V was shortened by 6 bases and J by 2 bases, with 7 bases between the two germline ends.

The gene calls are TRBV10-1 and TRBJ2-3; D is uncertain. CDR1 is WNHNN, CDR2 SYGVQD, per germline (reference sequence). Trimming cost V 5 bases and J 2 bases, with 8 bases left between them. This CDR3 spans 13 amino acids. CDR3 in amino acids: CASSQEITDTQYF. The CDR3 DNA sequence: TGCGCCAGCAGTCAGGAAATCACAGATACGCAGTATTTT.

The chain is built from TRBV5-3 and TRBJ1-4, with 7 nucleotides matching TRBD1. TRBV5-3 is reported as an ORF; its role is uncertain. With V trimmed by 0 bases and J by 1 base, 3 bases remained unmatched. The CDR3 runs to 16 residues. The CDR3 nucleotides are TGTGCCAGAAGCTTGGCTCAGGGGGTAACTAATGAAAAACTGTTTTTT. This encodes CARSLAQGVTNEKLFF.

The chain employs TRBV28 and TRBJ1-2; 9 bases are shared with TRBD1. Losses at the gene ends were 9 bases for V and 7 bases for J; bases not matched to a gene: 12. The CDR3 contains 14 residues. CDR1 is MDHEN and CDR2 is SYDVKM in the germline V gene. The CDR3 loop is CASRTGTGRSGYTF. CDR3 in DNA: TGTGCCAGTCGTACCGGGACAGGGCGGAGTGGCTACACCTTC.

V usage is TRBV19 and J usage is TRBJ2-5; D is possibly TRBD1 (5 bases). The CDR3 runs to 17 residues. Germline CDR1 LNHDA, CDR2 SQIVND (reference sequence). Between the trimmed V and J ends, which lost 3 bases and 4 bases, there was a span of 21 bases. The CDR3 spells CASSIAQGSITIETQYF. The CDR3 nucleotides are TGTGCCAGTAGTATCGCCCAGGGTTCCATAACCATAGAGACCCAGTACTTC.

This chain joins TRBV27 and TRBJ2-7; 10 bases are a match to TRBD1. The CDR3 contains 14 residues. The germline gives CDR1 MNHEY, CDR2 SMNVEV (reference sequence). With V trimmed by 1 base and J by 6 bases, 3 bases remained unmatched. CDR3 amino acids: CASSLWTGGSEQYF. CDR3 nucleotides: TGTGCCAGCAGTTTATGGACAGGGGGAAGCGAGCAGTACTTC.